This T cell receptor beta chain was sequenced in a study of T cell repertoires in cytomegalovirus infection. As for the study in general: Selection of CMV epitopes for the study included recently identified HLA-C-restricted and well-studied HLA-B-restricted ones. It can be stated that public TCR beta signatures indicated CMV infection as well as a matching HLA type. Study results and limitations: The ex vivo response was dominated by HLA-C-restricted CMV-specific TCR beta clonotypes. The cumulative frequency of public TCR beta families identified carriers of CMV plus the relevant HLA.

One entry per CDR3 protein, called by TCRdb with MiXCR from the reads. The data hold approximately 260,000 distinct CDR3 sequences, with 22% observed a single time. Details on this clonotype: What it binds is unknown.

The sequence came from a human donor in good health (CMV status not recorded). Some clones in this sample may be carry-over from other donors' samples. Sequences were derived from cultured PBMCs, sampled from culture after CMV antigen stimulation.

As DNA, the CDR3 is TGTGCCAGCAGTTTTTCAGGGAGCACTGAAGCTTTCTTT. As protein: CASSFSGSTEAFF. The rearrangement joins TRBV6-2 or TRBV6-3 to TRBJ1-1, with a possible D match to TRBD1 (5 bases). With 4 bases removed from V and 4 bases from J, the gap between germline ends came to 10 bases. CDR3 length equals 13 residues. CDR1 and CDR2 (germline): MNHEY, SVGEGT.